This T cell receptor (beta chain) was captured by sequencing in a study of tumor-infiltrating lymphocytes in localized non-small cell lung cancer. This clone was detected only a few times. TCRdb's copy holds only in-frame clones and misses some; the assay was immunoSEQ multiplex PCR. The sample includes over 1,500 clones, 30% to 40% seen only once; the top ten take more than 12%. The CDR3 loop spans 15 amino acids. The germline V gene encodes CDR1 MNHNY and CDR2 SVGAGI (reference sequence). With 6 bases removed from V and 4 bases from J, the gap between germline ends came to 17 bases. The chain combines TRBV6-6 with TRBJ2-3, with D maybe TRBD2 (7 bases). What was sequenced was uninvolved lung tissue not adjacent to the tumor. The receptor was derived from a human donor with non-small cell lung cancer. Here the CDR3 DNA reads TGTGCCAGCAGGAGGTCAGGGGAGGGTTCAGATACGCAGTATTTT. This encodes CASRRSGEGSDTQYF.